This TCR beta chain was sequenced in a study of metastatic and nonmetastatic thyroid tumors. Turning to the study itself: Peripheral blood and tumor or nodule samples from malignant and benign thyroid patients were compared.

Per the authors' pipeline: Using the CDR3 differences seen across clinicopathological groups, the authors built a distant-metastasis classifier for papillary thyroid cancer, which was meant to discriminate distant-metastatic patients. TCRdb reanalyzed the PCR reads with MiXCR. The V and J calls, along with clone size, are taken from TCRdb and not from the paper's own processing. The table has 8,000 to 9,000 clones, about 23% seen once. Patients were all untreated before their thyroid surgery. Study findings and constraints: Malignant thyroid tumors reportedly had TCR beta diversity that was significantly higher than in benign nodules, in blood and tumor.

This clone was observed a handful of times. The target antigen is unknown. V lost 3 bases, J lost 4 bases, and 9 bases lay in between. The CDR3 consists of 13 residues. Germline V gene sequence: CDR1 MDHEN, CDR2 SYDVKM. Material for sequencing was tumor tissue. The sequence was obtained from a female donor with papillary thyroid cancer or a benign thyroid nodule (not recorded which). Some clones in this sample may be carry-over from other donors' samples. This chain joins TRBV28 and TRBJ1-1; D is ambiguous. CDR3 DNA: TGTGCCAGCAGTTTCGAACAGTTCACTGAAGCTTTCTTT. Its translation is CASSFEQFTEAFF.